This T cell receptor (beta chain) comes out of a study of blood T cell repertoires in COVID-19. Study background: Sample material is recorded as cDNA or gDNA derived from T cells, B-cell-depleted T cells, or PBMCs.

Germline V lookup: CDR1 MNHEY, CDR2 SVGAGI. The CDR3 covers 14 residues. J was trimmed by 4 bases and V by 5 bases; bases with no gene match: 4. This clone was counted between two and nine times. Sequenced by immunoSEQ multiplex PCR; TCRdb stores in-frame clones only, minus some. Of fewer than 300,000 clones detected, about 85% appear once; the ten largest clones hold approximately 0.94%. Sequenced material: peripheral blood. This clonotype originated in a human donor with COVID-19, enrolled during active disease. The donor label of this sample is uncertain. The chain links TRBV6-5 to TRBJ1-2; 10 positions agree with TRBD1. Here the CDR3 reads CASSSGTGAYGYTF. The CDR3 bases are TGTGCCAGCAGTAGCGGGACAGGGGCCTATGGCTACACCTTC.